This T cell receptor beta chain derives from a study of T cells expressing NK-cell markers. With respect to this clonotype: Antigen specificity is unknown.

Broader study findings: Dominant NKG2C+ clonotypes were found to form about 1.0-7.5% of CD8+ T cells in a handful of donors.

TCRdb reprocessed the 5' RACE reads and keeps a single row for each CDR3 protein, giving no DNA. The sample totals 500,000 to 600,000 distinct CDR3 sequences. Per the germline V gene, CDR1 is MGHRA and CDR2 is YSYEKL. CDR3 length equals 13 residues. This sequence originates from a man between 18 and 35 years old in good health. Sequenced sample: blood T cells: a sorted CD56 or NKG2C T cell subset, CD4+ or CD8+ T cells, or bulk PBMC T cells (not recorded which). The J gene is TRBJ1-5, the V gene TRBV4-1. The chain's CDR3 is CASSASEKEPQHF.